The entry below describes one T cell receptor (beta chain). Its antigen is as yet unknown. The sample is drawn from a study of blood T cells in healthy people across ages. Per the germline V gene, CDR1 is LGHDT and CDR2 is YNNKEL (reference sequence). Trimming cost V 0 bases and J 4 bases, with 12 bases left between them. This CDR3 contains 15 residues. Each sample gave at least 6.5 million isolated PBMCs. Findings and limits, study-wide: Measured against age, TCR beta diversity per million T cells decreased in a roughly linear manner.

A second PCR, run for 7 to 11 cycles, used a sample-barcoded 5' primer plus a J-beta primer mix. Every cDNA was tagged by a template-switch adaptor with 12 random nucleotides. CDR3-containing paired-end reads numbering at least 2.5 million came from each sample. From the 5' RACE reads, TCRdb called clonotypes with MiXCR, one entry per CDR3 protein. The table records 1.4 million to 1.5 million distinct CDR3 sequences, around 39% of them present only once. The sequenced sample consisted of blood. This sequence was found in a young woman in good health. The chain combines TRBV3-1 with TRBJ1-2; D possibly corresponds to TRBD1 (6 bases). CDR3 DNA: TGTGCCAGCAGCCAAGACCCGGGGGCACCCTATGGCTACACCTTC. Amino acids: CASSQDPGAPYGYTF.